The 9 T cell receptor beta chains below come from one sample, sequenced in a study of monozygotic twins with inflammatory bowel disease. From the 5' RACE reads, TCRdb lists one entry per CDR3 protein and no DNA. This sample contains 400,000 or so distinct CDR3 sequences. The sample consisted of blood. The source of these receptors is a human donor with ulcerative colitis or Crohn's disease, or a healthy co-twin of an affected twin (not recorded which).

The V and J genes are TRBV28 and TRBJ2-7; TCRdb indicates TRBD1, and absent DNA this call remains unverified. CDR1 is MDHEN and CDR2 is SYDVKM in the germline V gene. CDR3 size: 17 residues. CDR3 amino acids: CASSKIVPTGDTYEQYF.

The V call is TRBV6-1, the J call TRBJ1-5; without DNA, the TCRdb call of TRBD1 cannot be checked. CDR1 MNHNS and CDR2 SASEGT come from the germline V gene. This CDR3 contains 15 residues. CDR3 loop: CAGKPEDRGNQPQHF.

The chain joins TRBV5-4 to TRBJ1-2; TCRdb calls TRBD1, which cannot be checked without DNA. The CDR3 is made up of 16 amino acids. Germline V CDR1 and CDR2: SGHNT, YYREEE (reference sequence). This CDR3 reads CASSLTGVMGVYGYTF. The entire variable domain, with the rest obtained from reference TRBV5-4 and TRBJ1-2, is as follows: ETGVTQSPTHLIKTRGQQVTLRCSSQSGHNTVSWYQQALGQGPQFIFQYYREEENGRGNFPPRFSGLQFPNYSSELNVNALELDDSALYLCASSLTGVMGVYGYTFGSGTRLTVV.

V is TRBV27 and J is TRBJ2-5; TCRdb lists TRBD2, though no DNA is available to test this call. In germline, CDR1 is MNHEY, CDR2 SMNVEV (reference sequence). This CDR3 comprises 14 residues. CDR3 protein: CASSLMTSLETQYF.

The genes are TRBV5-1 and TRBJ2-5; there is no DNA to check the TCRdb D call of TRBD2. Germline CDR1 and CDR2: SGHRS and YFSETQ. CDR3 length: 15 amino acids. The CDR3 is CASSLDFAGKETQYF.

The gene calls are TRBV29-1 and TRBJ2-3. The CDR3 has 13 residues. The germline V gene has CDR1 SQVTM and CDR2 ANQGSEA. This chain's CDR3 is CSVAASSTDTQYF.

The chain carries TRBV5-6 and TRBJ2-1; TCRdb indicates TRBD1, and absent DNA this call remains unverified. CDR3 length: 14 amino acids. The germline V gene encodes CDR1 SGHDT and CDR2 YYEEEE. CDR3: CASVPRTVYNEQFF.

The V call is TRBV5-1, the J call TRBJ1-5; there is no DNA to check the TCRdb D call of TRBD1. The CDR3 has 15 amino acids. Germline V gene sequence: CDR1 SGHRS, CDR2 YFSETQ. The CDR3 is CASSPRPGQLQPQHF.

The rearrangement links TRBV7-9 to TRBJ1-5. Germline-derived CDR1 and CDR2 are SEHNR and FQNEAQ (reference sequence). This CDR3 comprises 15 residues. The CDR3 loop reads CASSLAGGDLQPQHF. Complete variable domain (other parts from reference TRBV7-9 and TRBJ1-5): DTGVSQNPRHKITKRGQNVTFRCDPISEHNRLYWYRQTLGQGPEFLTYFQNEAQLEKSRLLSDRFSAERPKGSFSTLEIQRTEQGDSAMYLCASSLAGGDLQPQHFGDGTRLSIL.